This is a list of T cell receptor beta chains from one sample in a study of blood T cell repertoires in COVID-19. TCRdb's copy holds only in-frame clones and misses some; the assay was immunoSEQ multiplex PCR. The sample yields approximately 300,000 clones, 86% seen once. Sequencing was carried out using PBMCs or T cells enriched from blood (not recorded which). The source is a woman aged 18-35 years who had recovered from COVID-19. CDR3s include the opening cysteine and the closing phenylalanine or tryptophan. The D gene is left open where the match is weak. Clone size is not always given. Where it is, it says once, few, many or a class for expanded clones.

TRBV5-4	few	15	TRBJ2-1	TRBD1	CASSDGTGGYNEQFF	TGTGCCAGCAGCGACGGGACAGGGGGATACAATGAGCAGTTCTTC
TRBV2	few	14	TRBJ1-5	NA	CASGNRVRQQPQHF	TGTGCCAGCGGAAACAGGGTGCGACAACAGCCCCAGCATTTT
TRBV11-3	NA	17	TRBJ1-2	NA	CASSLGVQGWRNYGYTF	TGTGCCAGCAGCTTAGGGGTACAGGGTTGGAGGAACTATGGCTACACCTTC
TRBV6-5	NA	14	TRBJ2-3	TRBD2	CASSSSGRVDTQYF	TGTGCCAGCAGTTCTAGCGGGAGGGTAGATACGCAGTATTTT
TRBV25-1	NA	13	TRBJ1-1	NA	CASSERTWGGAFF	TGTGCCAGCAGTGAAAGGACTTGGGGTGGAGCTTTCTTT
TRBV4-2	NA	17	TRBJ2-1	NA	CASSQVFGQGGSNEQFF	TGTGCCAGCAGCCAAGTCTTTGGGCAGGGTGGTTCCAATGAGCAGTTCTTC
TRBV7-9	once	18	TRBJ1-1	TRBD1	CASSLTPGQGTLNTEAFF	TGTGCCAGCAGCCTAACCCCGGGACAGGGAACCTTGAACACTGAAGCTTTCTTT
TRBV4-3	NA	16	TRBJ1-2	NA	CASSQDWAGDYYGYTF	TGCGCCAGCAGCCAAGATTGGGCAGGGGATTACTATGGCTACACCTTC
TRBV30	few	14	TRBJ1-6	TRBD1	CAWSGDRAGSPLHF	TGTGCCTGGAGTGGGGACAGGGCGGGTTCACCCCTCCACTTT
TRBV14	NA	17	TRBJ2-7	TRBD1	CASSPTGQALRSYEQYF	TGTGCCAGCAGTCCTACCGGACAGGCCCTGCGGTCCTACGAGCAGTACTTC
TRBV6-2/TRBV6-3	few	15	TRBJ2-1	TRBD1	CASSTRQGGRNEQFF	TGTGCCAGCAGTACAAGACAGGGGGGCAGGAATGAGCAGTTCTTC